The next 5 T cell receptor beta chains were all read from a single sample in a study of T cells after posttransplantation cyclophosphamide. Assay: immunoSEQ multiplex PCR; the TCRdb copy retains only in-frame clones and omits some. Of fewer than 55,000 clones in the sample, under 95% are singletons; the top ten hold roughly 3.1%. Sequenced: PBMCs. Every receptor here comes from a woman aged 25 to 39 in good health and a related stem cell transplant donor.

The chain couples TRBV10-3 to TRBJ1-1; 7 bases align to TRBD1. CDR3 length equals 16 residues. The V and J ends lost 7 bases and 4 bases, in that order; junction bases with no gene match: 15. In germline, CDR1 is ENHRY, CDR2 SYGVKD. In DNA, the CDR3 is TGTGCCATCACCCCGGCAGGGGGAAGTAGGGTCACTGAAGCTTTCTTT. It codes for CAITPAGGSRVTEAFF.

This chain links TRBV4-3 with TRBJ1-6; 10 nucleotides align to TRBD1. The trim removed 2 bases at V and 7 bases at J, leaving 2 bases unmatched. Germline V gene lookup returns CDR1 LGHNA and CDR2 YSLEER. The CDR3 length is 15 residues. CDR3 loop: CASSQWGQGNSPLHF. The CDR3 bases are TGCGCCAGCAGCCAATGGGGACAGGGGAATTCACCCCTCCACTTT.

This CDR3 is CASSPFDRANSPLHF. The CDR3 DNA reads TGTGCCAGCAGCCCCTTTGACAGGGCAAATTCACCCCTCCACTTT. The genes are TRBV9 and TRBJ1-6; TRBD1 matches at 7 bases. Per germline, CDR1 SGDLS and CDR2 YYNGEE. J lost 7 bases, V lost 4 bases, and 8 bases had no gene match. The CDR3 spans 15 residues.

Written as DNA, the CDR3 is TGTGCCAGCAAACTCTCCGGGACAGGGGAGACCTACGAGCAGTACTTC. Encoded protein: CASKLSGTGETYEQYF. The chain is built from TRBV28 and TRBJ2-7; 10 bases map to TRBD1. This CDR3 spans 16 amino acids. With V trimmed by 7 bases and J by 2 bases, 11 bases remained unmatched. Germline CDR1 and CDR2: MDHEN and SYDVKM.

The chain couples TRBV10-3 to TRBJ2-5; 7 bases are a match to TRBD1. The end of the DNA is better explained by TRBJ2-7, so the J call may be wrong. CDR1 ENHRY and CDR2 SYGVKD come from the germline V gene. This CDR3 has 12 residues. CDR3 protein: CAISEQGFEQYF. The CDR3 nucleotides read TGTGCCATCAGTGAACAGGGGTTCGAGCAGTACTTC.